This record looks at one T cell receptor beta chain sequence and its context. This CDR3 comprises 16 residues. The germline gives CDR1 KGHSH, CDR2 LQKENI. TCRdb re-called the 5' RACE reads and shows each CDR3 protein once, DNA omitted. This table lists roughly 350,000 distinct CDR3 sequences. This sample was taken from a study of T cells expressing NK-cell markers. The TCR sequence derives from a man aged 18 to 69 in good health. The V and J genes are TRBV18 and TRBJ2-5; TCRdb's assignment of TRBD2 cannot be checked, as there is no DNA. The sample was blood T cells: a sorted CD56 or NKG2C T cell subset, CD4+ or CD8+ T cells, or bulk PBMC T cells (not recorded which). CDR3 amino acids: CASSPPGLAGPETQYF.